A selection of T cell receptor beta chains follows, all from one sample in a study of prognosis after radiotherapy for stage I lung cancer. TCRdb re-called the multiplex PCR reads through MiXCR, storing one row per CDR3 protein. The table records about 32,000 distinct CDR3 sequences, approximately 46% of them present only once. Specimen: PBMCs, collected before or after stereotactic body radiation therapy (not recorded which). All receptors come from a donor over 45 with non-small cell lung cancer. The CDR3 runs from the conserved cysteine through the conserved F or W. The order of the fields is V gene, clone size, J gene, D gene, CDR3 protein, CDR3 DNA. D genes are given only for firm matches. The size field is filled for only some rows; it gives once, few, many or a size class.

TRBV20-1	NA	TRBJ1-6	TRBD1	CSARKATGGDHSPLHF	TGCAGTGCTAGAAAGGCGACAGGGGGGGACCATTCACCCCTCCACTTT
TRBV6-1	many	TRBJ2-1	NA	CASSVSPLGNRQFF	TGTGCCAGCAGTGTTTCCCCCCTGGGTAATCGGCAGTTCTTC
TRBV7-2	NA	TRBJ1-3	NA	CASSLTNWTVSKADTIYF	TGTGCCAGCAGCTTAACTAACTGGACAGTCTCAAAGGCAGACACCATATATTTT
TRBV6-2/TRBV6-3	NA	TRBJ1-5	TRBD1	CASSEQGQGSKAQHF	TGTGCCAGCAGTGAACAGGGACAGGGGAGTAAGGCCCAGCATTTT
TRBV7-3	many	TRBJ2-1	TRBD2	CASSLGRKVAGSSYNEQFF	TGTGCCAGCAGCCTGGGACGTAAAGTAGCGGGAAGCTCCTACAATGAGCAGTTCTTC
TRBV7-2	many	TRBJ2-3	TRBD2	CASSLVSSGREDTQYF	TGTGCCAGCAGCTTAGTGAGTAGCGGGAGGGAAGATACGCAGTATTTT
TRBV7-9	many	TRBJ1-2	NA	CASTPRGDSYGYTF	TGTGCCAGCACCCCGAGGGGGGACTCCTATGGCTACACCTTC
TRBV28	medium-sized	TRBJ1-2	NA	CASSLVVDSQSPYGYTF	TGTGCCAGCAGTTTAGTGGTCGACAGCCAGAGTCCCTATGGCTACACCTTC
TRBV6-4	medium-sized	TRBJ1-6	TRBD1	CASSPPQGRNSPLHF	TGTGCCAGCAGTCCCCCACAGGGGAGGAATTCACCCCTCCACTTT
TRBV6-9	NA	TRBJ2-7	NA	CDSSYSSLAFTYEQYF	TGTGACAGCAGTTACTCCTCGCTAGCGTTCACCTACGAGCAGTACTTC
TRBV28	few	TRBJ2-1	TRBD1	CASHSGQAYDEQFF	TGTGCCAGCCACTCGGGACAGGCCTACGATGAGCAGTTCTTC
TRBV3-1	many	TRBJ1-5	NA	CASSPLGQPQHF	TGTGCCAGCAGCCCTTTGGGGCAGCCCCAGCATTTT
TRBV6-9	NA	TRBJ2-2	TRBD1	CASSYRGTGNTGELFF	TGTGCCAGCAGTTACCGAGGGACAGGGAACACCGGGGAGCTGTTTTTT
TRBV12-3/TRBV12-4	many	TRBJ2-2	NA	CASSFGPNRATGELFF	TGTGCCAGCAGTTTCGGGCCGAACAGGGCTACGGGGGAGCTGTTTTTT
TRBV5-1	NA	TRBJ2-5	NA	CASSLGGIGTQETQYF	TGCGCCAGCAGCTTGGGGGGGATCGGTACCCAAGAGACCCAGTACTTC
TRBV2	many	TRBJ2-5	NA	CASRFTGEETQYF	TGTGCCAGCAGATTTACCGGGGAGGAGACCCAGTACTTC
TRBV27	medium-sized	TRBJ1-2	NA	CASSLLGVGGNGYTF	TGTGCCAGCAGTTTATTAGGGGTAGGAGGGAATGGCTACACCTTC
TRBV28	medium-sized	TRBJ1-2	TRBD1	CASTTGTAGSVYGYTF	TGTGCCAGCACCACGGGGACAGCCGGGAGCGTTTATGGCTACACCTTC
TRBV7-9	NA	TRBJ1-4	NA	CASWNTTNEKLFF	TGTGCCAGCTGGAATACAACTAATGAAAAACTGTTTTTC
TRBV10-3	NA	TRBJ1-6	NA	CAIPGPTIHWRYYNSPLHF	TGTGCCATCCCCGGCCCCACGATCCACTGGAGATACTATAATTCACCCCTCCACTTT
TRBV29-1	many	TRBJ2-2	TRBD2	CSATSGPGVGELFF	TGCAGCGCTACTAGCGGGCCGGGGGTCGGGGAGCTGTTTTTT
TRBV7-8	NA	TRBJ1-2	NA	CASSLWPYSSYTF	TGTGCCAGCAGCTTATGGCCATATTCTAGCTACACCTTC
TRBV19	NA	TRBJ2-1	TRBD2	CASSTHGTTRRERFF	TGTGCCAGTAGTACCCACGGGACTACCCGACGGGAGCGGTTCTTC
TRBV5-1	many	TRBJ1-1	NA	CASSSLQGNTEAFF	TGCGCCAGCAGCTCACTTCAGGGGAACACTGAAGCTTTCTTT
TRBV6-1	many	TRBJ1-2	NA	CASSSGSQGNYGYTF	TGTGCCAGCAGCTCGGGTTCCCAGGGTAACTATGGCTACACCTTC
TRBV9	NA	TRBJ2-3	TRBD2	CASSIGASGRYTQYF	TGTGCCAGCAGCATTGGGGCTAGCGGGCGATATACGCAGTATTTT
TRBV28	NA	TRBJ2-3	NA	CAKSSITLLENTQYF	TGTGCCAAAAGTTCCATAACCCTACTGGAGAATACGCAGTATTTT
TRBV6-1	many	TRBJ1-5	NA	CASSDGQLSNQPQHF	TGTGCCAGCAGTGACGGACAGCTAAGCAATCAGCCCCAGCATTTT
TRBV6-1	medium-sized	TRBJ1-6	NA	CAAGQRDSPLHF	TGTGCAGCGGGTCAGCGGGATTCACCCCTCCACTTT
TRBV20-1	NA	TRBJ2-7	TRBD2	CSARTSGRASEQYF	TGCAGTGCTAGGACTAGCGGGAGGGCCTCCGAGCAGTACTTC
TRBV5-1	many	TRBJ2-3	NA	CASSLDPAGTSDTQYF	TGCGCCAGCAGCTTGGACCCGGCAGGGACCTCAGATACGCAGTATTTT
TRBV28	NA	TRBJ2-1	NA	CASSTYNEQFF	TGTGCCAGCAGTACCTACAATGAGCAGTTCTTC
TRBV30	many	TRBJ1-4	NA	CAWSPGYSNEKLFF	TGTGCCTGGAGCCCAGGGTACTCTAATGAAAAACTGTTTTTT
TRBV11-2	many	TRBJ2-7	TRBD2	CASSSGTSGRTSYEQYF	TGTGCCAGCAGCTCCGGGACTAGCGGGAGGACCTCCTACGAGCAGTACTTC
TRBV7-2	many	TRBJ1-2	TRBD1	CASSLGTGLPYGYTF	TGTGCCAGCAGCCTCGGGACAGGACTCCCCTATGGCTACACCTTC
TRBV30	NA	TRBJ1-4	TRBD1	CAWSGLGTGRNEKLFF	TGTGCCTGGAGTGGTTTAGGGACAGGACGAAATGAAAAACTGTTTTTT
TRBV7-9	many	TRBJ2-1	TRBD1	CASSRRTGSYNEQFF	TGTGCCAGCAGCCGACGGACAGGGTCCTACAATGAGCAGTTCTTC
TRBV11-3	many	TRBJ2-5	NA	CASSLDPAGGETQYF	TGTGCCAGCAGCTTAGATCCGGCGGGCGGAGAGACCCAGTACTTC
TRBV6-2/TRBV6-3	NA	TRBJ1-3	NA	CASRLDPLSVNTIYF	TGTGCCAGCAGACTGGACCCCCTTTCTGTAAACACCATATATTTT
TRBV4-1	many	TRBJ2-4	NA	CASSQAPTSWNIQYF	TGCGCCAGCAGCCAAGCCCCCACTAGCTGGAACATTCAGTACTTC
TRBV20-1	NA	TRBJ2-2	NA	CSTRGGAYTWELFF	TGCAGTACTAGAGGGGGGGCGTACACCTGGGAGCTGTTTTTT
TRBV7-9	many	TRBJ2-7	NA	CASSPGHGGYEQYF	TGTGCCAGCAGCCCGGGACATGGGGGCTACGAGCAGTACTTC
TRBV24-1	many	TRBJ2-1	TRBD2	CATSDSTSGNNEQFF	TGTGCCACCAGTGATTCGACTAGCGGAAACAATGAGCAGTTCTTC
TRBV24-1	medium-sized	TRBJ2-1	NA	CATSDPLVAYNEQFF	TGTGCCACCAGTGATCCCCTAGTTGCCTACAATGAGCAGTTCTTC
TRBV7-9	many	TRBJ2-2	NA	CASSLAGPHTGELFF	TGTGCCAGCAGCTTGGCGGGCCCCCACACCGGGGAGCTGTTTTTT
TRBV16	many	TRBJ1-3	NA	CASSQSPRDTIYF	TGTGCCAGCAGCCAATCGCCCCGGGACACCATATATTTT
TRBV27	many	TRBJ2-7	TRBD2	CASSSPGLAGGPSYEQYF	TGTGCCAGCAGTTCTCCGGGACTAGCGGGGGGACCCTCCTACGAGCAGTACTTC
TRBV20-1	many	TRBJ2-1	TRBD1	CSASPPGQAYNEQFF	TGCAGTGCTAGTCCTCCTGGACAGGCATACAATGAGCAGTTCTTC
TRBV28	many	TRBJ2-5	TRBD2	CASSPGLAGEETQYF	TGTGCCAGCAGTCCGGGACTAGCGGGGGAAGAGACCCAGTACTTC
TRBV3-1	NA	TRBJ2-1	NA	CASSHQEGGGNEQFF	TGTGCCAGCAGCCATCAAGAGGGGGGCGGCAATGAGCAGTTCTTC
TRBV6-4	NA	TRBJ2-6	NA	CASSVSLGEEANVLTF	TGTGCCAGCAGCGTGTCTTTGGGGGAAGAGGCCAACGTCCTTACTTTC
TRBV20-1	many	TRBJ1-2	TRBD1	CSPVRDRANYGYTF	TGCAGTCCAGTCCGGGACAGGGCTAACTATGGCTACACCTTC
TRBV30	NA	TRBJ1-2	NA	CAWNGGYGYTF	TGTGCCTGGAATGGGGGTTATGGCTACACCTTC
TRBV30	many	TRBJ2-7	TRBD1	CAWSATGRSYEQYF	TGTGCCTGGAGTGCGACAGGGCGGTCCTACGAGCAGTACTTC
TRBV19	NA	TRBJ2-3	NA	CASSIRSTSDTQYF	TGTGCCAGTAGTATTCGCTCAACCTCAGATACGCAGTATTTT